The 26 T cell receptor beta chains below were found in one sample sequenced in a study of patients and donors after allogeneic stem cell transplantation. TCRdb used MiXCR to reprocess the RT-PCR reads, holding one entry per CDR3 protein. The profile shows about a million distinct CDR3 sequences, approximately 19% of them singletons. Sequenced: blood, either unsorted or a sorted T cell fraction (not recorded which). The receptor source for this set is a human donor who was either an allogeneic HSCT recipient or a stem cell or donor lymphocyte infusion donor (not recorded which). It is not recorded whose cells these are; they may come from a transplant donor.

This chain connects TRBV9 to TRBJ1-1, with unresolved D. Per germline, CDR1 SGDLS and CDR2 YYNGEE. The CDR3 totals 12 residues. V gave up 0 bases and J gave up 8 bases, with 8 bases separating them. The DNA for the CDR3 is TGTGCCAGCAGCGTAGGGGAAGGGGAAGCTTTCTTT. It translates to CASSVGEGEAFF.

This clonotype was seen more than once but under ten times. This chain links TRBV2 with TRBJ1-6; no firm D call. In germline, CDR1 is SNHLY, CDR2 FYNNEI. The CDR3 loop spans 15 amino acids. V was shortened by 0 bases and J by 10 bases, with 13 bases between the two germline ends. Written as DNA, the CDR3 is TGTGCCAGCAGTGAAGCGGCCAGGCCAAAATCACCCCTCCACTTT. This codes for CASSEAARPKSPLHF.

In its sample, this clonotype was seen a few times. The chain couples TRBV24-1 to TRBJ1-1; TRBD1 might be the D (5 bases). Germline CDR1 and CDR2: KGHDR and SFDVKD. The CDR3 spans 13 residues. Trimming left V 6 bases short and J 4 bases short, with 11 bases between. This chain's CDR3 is CATSNQGFTEAFF. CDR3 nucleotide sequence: TGTGCCACCAGTAATCAGGGTTTCACTGAAGCTTTCTTT.

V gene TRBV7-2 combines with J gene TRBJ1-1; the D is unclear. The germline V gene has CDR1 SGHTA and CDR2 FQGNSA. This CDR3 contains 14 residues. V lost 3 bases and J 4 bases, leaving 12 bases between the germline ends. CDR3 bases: TGTGCCAGCAGCTTTCCGGGTTCGTTCACTGAAGCTTTCTTT. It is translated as CASSFPGSFTEAFF.

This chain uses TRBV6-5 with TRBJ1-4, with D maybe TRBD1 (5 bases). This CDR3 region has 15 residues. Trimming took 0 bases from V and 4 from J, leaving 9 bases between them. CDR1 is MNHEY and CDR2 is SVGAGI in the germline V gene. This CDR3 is CASSYSDSLNEKLFF. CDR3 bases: TGTGCCAGCAGTTACTCCGACAGCCTTAATGAAAAACTGTTTTTT.

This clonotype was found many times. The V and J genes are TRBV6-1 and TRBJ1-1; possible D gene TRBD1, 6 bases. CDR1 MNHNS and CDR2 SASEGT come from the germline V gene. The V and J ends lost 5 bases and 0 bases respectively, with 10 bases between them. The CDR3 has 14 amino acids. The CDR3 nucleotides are TGTGCCAGCAGTCACAGGGACATGAACACTGAAGCTTTCTTT. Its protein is CASSHRDMNTEAFF.

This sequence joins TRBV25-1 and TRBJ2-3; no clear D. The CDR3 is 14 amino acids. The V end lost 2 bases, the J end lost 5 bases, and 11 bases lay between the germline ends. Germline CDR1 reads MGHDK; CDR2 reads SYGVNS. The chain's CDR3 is CASSEVRVGDTQYF. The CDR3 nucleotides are TGTGCCAGCAGTGAAGTACGGGTGGGAGATACGCAGTATTTT.

The CDR3 sequence: CASSYPGHQPSRETQYF. The CDR3, as DNA: TGTGCCAGCAGTTACCCAGGACATCAACCCTCCCGGGAGACCCAGTACTTC. This rearrangement joins TRBV6-2 or TRBV6-3 to TRBJ2-5; D is possibly TRBD1 (5 bases). Trimming cost V 2 bases and J 5 bases, with 21 bases left between them. The CDR3 totals 17 residues. The germline gives CDR1 MNHEY, CDR2 SVGEGT.

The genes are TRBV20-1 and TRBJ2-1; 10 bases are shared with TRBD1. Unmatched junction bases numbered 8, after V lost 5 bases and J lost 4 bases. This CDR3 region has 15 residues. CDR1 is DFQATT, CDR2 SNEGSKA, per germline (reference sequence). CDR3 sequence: CSALKRDRGYNEQFF. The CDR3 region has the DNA TGCAGTGCTTTGAAGCGGGACAGGGGATACAATGAGCAGTTCTTC.

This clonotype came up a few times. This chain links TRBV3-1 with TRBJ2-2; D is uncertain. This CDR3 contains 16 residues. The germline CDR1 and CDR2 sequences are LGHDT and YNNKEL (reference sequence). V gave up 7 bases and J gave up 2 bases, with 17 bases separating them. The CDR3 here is CASISSVRRNTGELFF. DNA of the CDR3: TGTGCCAGCATAAGTTCCGTGCGGAGAAACACCGGGGAGCTGTTTTTT.

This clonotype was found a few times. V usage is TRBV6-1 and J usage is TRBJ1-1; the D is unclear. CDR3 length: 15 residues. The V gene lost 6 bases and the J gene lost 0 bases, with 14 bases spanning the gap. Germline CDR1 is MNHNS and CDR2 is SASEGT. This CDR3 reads CASSPRTYLNTEAFF. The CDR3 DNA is TGTGCCAGCAGCCCCCGAACCTACTTGAACACTGAAGCTTTCTTT.

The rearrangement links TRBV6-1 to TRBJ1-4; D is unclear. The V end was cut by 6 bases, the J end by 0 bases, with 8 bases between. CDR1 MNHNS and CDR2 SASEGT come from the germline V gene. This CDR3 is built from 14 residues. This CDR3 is CASREFATNEKLFF. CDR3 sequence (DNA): TGTGCCAGCAGGGAGTTTGCAACTAATGAAAAACTGTTTTTT.

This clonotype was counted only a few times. Written as DNA, the CDR3 is TGTGCCAGCAGTTTCCGGGTTGAGCAGTTCTTC. This codes for CASSFRVEQFF. The genes are TRBV12-3 or TRBV12-4 and TRBJ2-1; D unresolved. The germline V and J ends were trimmed by 3 bases and 9 bases, with 6 bases remaining between them. This CDR3 spans 11 amino acids.

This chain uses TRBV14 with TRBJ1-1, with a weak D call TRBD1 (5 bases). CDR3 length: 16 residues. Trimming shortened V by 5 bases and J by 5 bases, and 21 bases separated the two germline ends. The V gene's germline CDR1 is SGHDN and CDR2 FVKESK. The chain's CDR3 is CASSTGTAFLGTEAFF. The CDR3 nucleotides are TGTGCCAGCAGCACCGGGACGGCCTTCCTGGGAACTGAAGCTTTCTTT.

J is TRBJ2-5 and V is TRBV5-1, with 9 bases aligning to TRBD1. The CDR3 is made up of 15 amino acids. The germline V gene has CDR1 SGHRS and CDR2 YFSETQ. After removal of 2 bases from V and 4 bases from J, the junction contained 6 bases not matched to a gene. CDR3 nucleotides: TGCGCCAGCAGCTTTCGGGGACAGGGAGGAGAGACCCAGTACTTC. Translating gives CASSFRGQGGETQYF.

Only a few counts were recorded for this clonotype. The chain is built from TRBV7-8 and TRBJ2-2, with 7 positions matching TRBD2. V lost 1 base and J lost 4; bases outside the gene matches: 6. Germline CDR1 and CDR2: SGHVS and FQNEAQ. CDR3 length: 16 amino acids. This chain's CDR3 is CASSLEPGGGTGELFF. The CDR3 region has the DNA TGTGCCAGCAGCTTAGAGCCGGGGGGTGGCACCGGGGAGCTGTTTTTT.

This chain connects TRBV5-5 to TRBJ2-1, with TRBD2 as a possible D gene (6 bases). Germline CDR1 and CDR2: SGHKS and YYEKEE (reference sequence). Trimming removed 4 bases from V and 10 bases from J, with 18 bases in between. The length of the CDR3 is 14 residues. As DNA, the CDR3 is TGTGCCAGCAGCCTCGGCGTGGCCGGGGGAGAGCAGTTCTTC. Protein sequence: CASSLGVAGGEQFF. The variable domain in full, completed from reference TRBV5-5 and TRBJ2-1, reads DAGVTQSPTHLIKTRGQQVTLRCSPISGHKSVSWYQQVLGQGPQFIFQYYEKEERGRGNFPDRFSARQFPNYSSELNVNALLLGDSALYLCASSLGVAGGEQFFGPGTRLTVL.

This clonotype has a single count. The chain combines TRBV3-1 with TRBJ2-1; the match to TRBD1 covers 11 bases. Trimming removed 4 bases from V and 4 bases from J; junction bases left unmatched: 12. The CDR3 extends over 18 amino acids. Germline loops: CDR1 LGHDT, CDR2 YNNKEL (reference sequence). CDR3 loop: CASSRHPMGQGDYNEQFF. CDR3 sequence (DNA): TGTGCCAGCAGCCGACATCCAATGGGACAGGGGGATTACAATGAGCAGTTCTTC.

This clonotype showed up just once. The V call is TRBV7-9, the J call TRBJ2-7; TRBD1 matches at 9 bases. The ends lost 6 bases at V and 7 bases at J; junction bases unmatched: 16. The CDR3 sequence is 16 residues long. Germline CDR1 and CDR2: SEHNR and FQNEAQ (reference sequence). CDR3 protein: CASRDTGTGSRREQYF. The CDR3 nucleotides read TGTGCCAGCAGAGACACCGGGACAGGGTCCCGGCGTGAGCAGTACTTC. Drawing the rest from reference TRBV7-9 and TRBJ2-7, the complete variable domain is DTGVSQNPRHKITKRGQNVTFRCDPISEHNRLYWYRQTLGQGPEFLTYFQNEAQLEKSRLLSDRFSAERPKGSFSTLEIQRTEQGDSAMYLCASRDTGTGSRREQYFGPGTRLTVT.

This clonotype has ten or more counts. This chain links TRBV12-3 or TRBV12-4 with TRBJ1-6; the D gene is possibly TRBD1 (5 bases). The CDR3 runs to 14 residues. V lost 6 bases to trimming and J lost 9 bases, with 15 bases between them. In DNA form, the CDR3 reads TGTGCCAGCAGGGGACGTCCAGGGACTTCACCCCTCCACTTT. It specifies CASRGRPGTSPLHF.

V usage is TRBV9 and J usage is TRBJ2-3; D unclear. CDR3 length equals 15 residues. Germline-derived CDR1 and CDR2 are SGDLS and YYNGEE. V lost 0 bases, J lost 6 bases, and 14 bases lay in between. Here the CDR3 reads CASSVDSELADTQYF. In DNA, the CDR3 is TGTGCCAGCAGCGTAGATTCGGAGTTGGCCGATACGCAGTATTTT.

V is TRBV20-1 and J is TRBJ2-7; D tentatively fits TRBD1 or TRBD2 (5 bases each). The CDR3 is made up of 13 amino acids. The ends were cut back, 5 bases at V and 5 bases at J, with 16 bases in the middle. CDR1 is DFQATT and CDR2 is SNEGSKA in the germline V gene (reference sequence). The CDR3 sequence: CSAGGPRAHEQYF. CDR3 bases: TGCAGTGCTGGGGGACCCCGGGCCCACGAGCAGTACTTC.

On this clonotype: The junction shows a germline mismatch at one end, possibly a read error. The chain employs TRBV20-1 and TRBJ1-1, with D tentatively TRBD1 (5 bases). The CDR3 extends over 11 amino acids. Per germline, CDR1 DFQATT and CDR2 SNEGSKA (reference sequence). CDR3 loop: CQGAMNTEAFF. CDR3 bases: TGTCAGGGAGCCATGAACACTGAAGCTTTCTTT.

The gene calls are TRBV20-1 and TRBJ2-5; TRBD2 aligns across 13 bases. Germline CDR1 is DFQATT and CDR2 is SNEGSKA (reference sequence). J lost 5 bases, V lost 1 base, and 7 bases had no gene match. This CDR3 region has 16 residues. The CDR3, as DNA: TGCAGTGCTAGAGGCCCGACTAGCGGGGGGCGGGAGACCCAGTACTTC. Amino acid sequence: CSARGPTSGGRETQYF.

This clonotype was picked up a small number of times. The CDR3 DNA reads TGTGCTAGTGGCCCCCCCTCGGGACAGGGTACCAATGAGCAGTTCTTC. Protein product: CASGPPSGQGTNEQFF. The chain carries TRBV12-5 and TRBJ2-1, with 9 bases identical to TRBD1. Germline V gene lookup returns CDR1 LGHNT and CDR2 FRNRAP. With V trimmed by 6 bases and J by 6 bases, 12 bases remained unmatched. This CDR3 comprises 16 residues.

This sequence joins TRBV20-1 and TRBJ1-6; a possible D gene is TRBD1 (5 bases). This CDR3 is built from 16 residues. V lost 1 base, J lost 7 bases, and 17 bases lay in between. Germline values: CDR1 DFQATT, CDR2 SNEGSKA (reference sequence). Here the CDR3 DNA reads TGCAGTGCTAGAGCCCAGGGCCAGGGTGGGAATTCACCCCTCCACTTT. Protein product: CSARAQGQGGNSPLHF.